This T cell receptor (beta chain) was profiled in a study of blood T cells in healthy people across ages. PCR was performed a second time for about 7 to 11 cycles using a sample-barcoded 5' primer and a J-beta primer mix. TCRdb analysed the 5' RACE reads with MiXCR anew, one entry per CDR3 protein. The table shows about 640,000 distinct CDR3 sequences, with around three fifths occurring only once. Sequencing used blood. This receptor was taken from a man aged 55 to 70 in good health.

CDR3 sequence: CSLRTGRSSGYTF. In DNA, the CDR3 is TGCAGCCTCAGGACAGGGAGGTCGAGTGGCTACACCTTC. The J gene is TRBJ1-2, the V gene TRBV29-1, with 8 bases matching TRBD1. V lost 8 bases and J lost 7; bases outside the gene matches: 12. CDR3 length equals 13 residues. Germline CDR1 is SQVTM and CDR2 is ANQGSEA.